The rows below give T cell receptor beta chains drawn from one sample of a study of identical twins. TCRdb used MiXCR to reprocess the 5' RACE reads, holding one entry per CDR3 protein. This table has approximately 260,000 distinct CDR3 sequences, over 12% appearing once. The material sequenced was memory (CD45RO+) T cells sorted from blood. All receptors come from a woman aged 18-29 years in good health. The conserved cysteine and the conserved F or W are not part of the CDR3 here.

V: TRBV7-2
J: TRBJ2-1
length: 10
CDR3: ASSLSVSNQF

V: TRBV9
J: TRBJ1-4
length: 12
CDR3: ASSVGDRGSTLF

V: TRBV6-2/TRBV6-3
J: TRBJ2-1
length: 15
CDR3: ASSYSPLTGIYNEQF

V: TRBV11-2
J: TRBJ2-7
length: 16
CDR3: ASSLVVASGRSSYEQY

V: TRBV2
J: TRBJ2-5
length: 10
CDR3: ASKRGQETQY

V: TRBV5-1
J: TRBJ2-3
length: 12
CDR3: ASSTGAGTDTQY

V: TRBV4-2
J: TRBJ1-1
length: 12
CDR3: ASSQNRDGTEAF

V: TRBV30
J: TRBJ1-1
length: 11
CDR3: AWNLGGVAEAF

V: TRBV19
J: TRBJ1-2
length: 10
CDR3: ASSIWRNGYT

V: TRBV10-3
J: TRBJ2-1
length: 12
CDR3: AISGTSKNNEQF

V: TRBV20-1
J: TRBJ2-1
length: 12
CDR3: SAHRGRTYNEQF

V: TRBV12-3/TRBV12-4
J: TRBJ1-5
length: 14
CDR3: ASSRDRADSNQPQH

V: TRBV28
J: TRBJ2-2
length: 13
CDR3: ASSLPLVGAGELF

V: TRBV7-8
J: TRBJ1-6
length: 11
CDR3: ASSRDSNSPLH

V: TRBV7-9
J: TRBJ2-1
length: 11
CDR3: ASTSTGVGEQF

V: TRBV2
J: TRBJ2-2
length: 12
CDR3: ASGTSIYTGELF

V: TRBV15
J: TRBJ1-1
length: 14
CDR3: ATSRSIVGRWTEAF

V: TRBV29-1
J: TRBJ1-2
length: 9
CDR3: SVDSGWGFT

V: TRBV12-3/TRBV12-4
J: TRBJ2-3
length: 13
CDR3: ASKISGSSTDTQY

V: TRBV3-1
J: TRBJ2-7
length: 13
CDR3: ASSQLGQGIGEQY